The rows below give T cell receptor beta chains drawn from one sample of a study of CD8+ T cells in alopecia areata. Data came from immunoSEQ multiplex PCR; TCRdb stores just in-frame clones and leaves some out. The sample consists of 150,000 to 200,000 clones, just under 65% of them appearing once. The sample consisted of CD4+ T cells sorted from blood, taken around week 49, from a patient treated with tofacitinib. All receptors derive from a human donor with alopecia areata. The CDR3 runs from the conserved cysteine through the conserved F or W. A D gene is named only where the DNA matches it firmly. Clone size is shown for a subset of rows, as once, few, many or a class of expanded clone.

clone_size j_call d_call v_call cdr3_nt cdr3_aa
. TRBJ1-6 . TRBV25-1 TGTGCCAGCAGCCCGGCGGCGGGGGTTGACGATTCACCCCTCCACTTT CASSPAAGVDDSPLHF
. TRBJ2-5 . TRBV5-1 TGCGCCAGCAGCCCTGGACTTGACGGCGGGGAGACCCAGTACTTC CASSPGLDGGETQYF
. TRBJ1-5 . TRBV7-2 TGTGCCAGCACCTCAGTGGGGGGGGAGAAGCCCCAGCATTTT CASTSVGGEKPQHF
. TRBJ2-1 TRBD1 TRBV4-3 TGCGCCAGCAGCCAAGAAGGACAGGGGGTAAATGAGCAGTTCTTC CASSQEGQGVNEQFF
. TRBJ2-7 . TRBV20-1 TGCAGTGCCGCTTTTGGCCACGTAGACTTC CSAAFGHVDF
. TRBJ1-5 . TRBV7-2 TGTGCCAGCAGCTTAAGGACTTATCAGCCCCAGCATTTT CASSLRTYQPQHF
. TRBJ2-7 . TRBV25-1 TGTGCCAGCAGGCCCTCAATGGGGACGGTTGACGAGCAGTACTTC CASRPSMGTVDEQYF
. TRBJ2-5 . TRBV2 TGTGCCAGTAAGAGAGGGTTCCAAGAGACCCAGTACTTC CASKRGFQETQYF
. TRBJ2-2 . TRBV9 TGTGCCAGCAGCCCCTGGGACGGCGCGAACACCGGGGAGCTGTTTTTT CASSPWDGANTGELFF
few TRBJ2-3 TRBD2 TRBV11-2 TGTGCCAGCAGCTTAGTGTCCAGCGGGGTCACAGATACGCAGTATTTT CASSLVSSGVTDTQYF
. TRBJ2-2 . TRBV9 TGTGCCAGCAGCGTAGGAAGCGGGGAGCTGTTTTTT CASSVGSGELFF
few TRBJ1-2 . TRBV18 TGTGCCAGCTCACTGACCCGGACGGTCCCGGCTGGCTACACCTTC CASSLTRTVPAGYTF
. TRBJ1-2 . TRBV6-6 TGTGCCACCCGGCCCGGCTATGGCTACACCTTC CATRPGYGYTF
. TRBJ2-1 TRBD2 TRBV5-1 TGCGCCAGCAGCTTGGGAATTACTAGCGGGGGACCCTACAATGAGCAGTTCTTC CASSLGITSGGPYNEQFF
few TRBJ1-1 . TRBV30 TGTGCCTGGAGCTATAGACGGGAAGCTTTCTTT CAWSYRREAFF
. TRBJ2-4 . TRBV5-6 TGTGCCAGCAGCTGGGACGTTGAGGTTTACTTC CASSWDVEVYF
once TRBJ2-6 . TRBV4-3 TGCGCCAGCAGCCAAGAAGGCGGGACTGGGGCCAACGTCCTGACTTTC CASSQEGGTGANVLTF
. TRBJ2-1 . TRBV10-2 TGCGCCAGCTTACCCCTCGGGCAGGAGGCTTACAATGAGCAGTTCTTC CASLPLGQEAYNEQFF
. TRBJ2-5 . TRBV29-1 TGCAGCGTGAAAGGGGTGTCCGGAGAGACCCAGTACTTC CSVKGVSGETQYF
. TRBJ2-4 TRBD1 TRBV9 TGTGCCAGCAGCGCTGGGTTGGTGGGGGACAGCCTAGCCAAAAACATTCAGTACTTC CASSAGLVGDSLAKNIQYF
. TRBJ1-2 TRBD1 TRBV30 TGTGCCTGGAGTCGAGACAGGGGAAGTAATGGCTACACCTTC CAWSRDRGSNGYTF
. TRBJ2-6 . TRBV25-1 TGTGCCAGCAGTTCATACGGGGGGCGAGGCTCTGGGGCCAACGTCCTGACTTTC CASSSYGGRGSGANVLTF
. TRBJ1-2 . TRBV29-1 TGCAGCGTAGACAGTGGTGGCTACACCTTC CSVDSGGYTF
. TRBJ2-5 . TRBV9 TGTGCCAGCAGCGCGCGACCACAGGAGACCCAGTACTTC CASSARPQETQYF
. TRBJ1-3 . TRBV30 TGTGCCTGTACACATGGATCTGGAAACACCATATATTTT CACTHGSGNTIYF
. TRBJ2-3 TRBD2 TRBV6-5 TGTGCCAGCAGTTACGGGGGGGGAACCCTCACAGATACGCAGTATTTT CASSYGGGTLTDTQYF
. TRBJ2-1 TRBD2 TRBV5-1 TGCGCCAGCAGCCCCCACGGGACTAGCGGGAACAATGAGCAGTTCTTC CASSPHGTSGNNEQFF
. TRBJ2-3 . TRBV29-1 TGCAGCGTTGACCTCACAGATACGCAGTATTTT CSVDLTDTQYF
. TRBJ1-5 TRBD1 TRBV30 TGTGCCTGGAGTAGGACAGGTCACAATCAGCCCCAGCATTTT CAWSRTGHNQPQHF
. TRBJ1-2 . TRBV28 TGTGCCAGCAGATTCGACAGGCTAAGCGACTATGGCTACACCTTC CASRFDRLSDYGYTF
. TRBJ2-3 . TRBV27 TGTGCCAGCAGTCCCCCCGCTCGGGATTCCTTCACAGATACGCAGTATTTT CASSPPARDSFTDTQYF
. TRBJ2-5 . TRBV30 TGTGCCTGGTGTCATGACCTAGTAACTGCAAAAGAGACCCAGTACTTC CAWCHDLVTAKETQYF
. TRBJ2-5 . TRBV5-6 TGTGCCAGCAGCTTGCTTGAGACCCAGTACTTC CASSLLETQYF
. TRBJ2-1 . TRBV29-1 TGCAGCGTTGGGCCAGCTACTTACAATGAGCAGTTCTTC CSVGPATYNEQFF
. TRBJ2-1 TRBD1 TRBV29-1 TGCAGCGCCACAGGGGGATTTAGAAATGAGCAGTTCTTC CSATGGFRNEQFF
. TRBJ1-5 . TRBV29-1 TGCAGCGTTGGCCAGGGTTCTAATCAGCCCCAGCATTTT CSVGQGSNQPQHF
. TRBJ2-7 TRBD2 TRBV6-5 TGTGCCAGCAGAGGCGGCGGGGGGGCCTACGAGCAGTACTTC CASRGGGGAYEQYF
. TRBJ1-6 TRBD1 TRBV25-1 TGTGCCAGCAGTGAAAGGACAGGACATTCACCCCTCCACTTT CASSERTGHSPLHF
. TRBJ1-5 . TRBV6-6 TGTGCCAGCTCTCTTAGCAATCAGCCCCAGCATTTT CASSLSNQPQHF
. TRBJ2-7 . TRBV29-1 TGCAGCGTTGGGGGACGGCTATCCTACGAGCAGTACTTC CSVGGRLSYEQYF
. TRBJ2-7 TRBD1 TRBV5-1 TGCGCCAGCAGCCCTCGGGACAGCGACTACGAGCAGTACTTC CASSPRDSDYEQYF
. TRBJ2-5 . TRBV10-3 TGTGCCATCAGTGAGTCGACCGGGGTTGGGGGAGAGACCCAGTACTTC CAISESTGVGGETQYF
. TRBJ2-3 TRBD2 TRBV9 TGTGCCAGCAGCGTAGGTCAGCGGGGGTATACAGATACGCAGTATTTT CASSVGQRGYTDTQYF
. TRBJ1-6 . TRBV30 TGTGCCTGGAGTGACAGGGCCGATTCACCCCTCCACTTT CAWSDRADSPLHF